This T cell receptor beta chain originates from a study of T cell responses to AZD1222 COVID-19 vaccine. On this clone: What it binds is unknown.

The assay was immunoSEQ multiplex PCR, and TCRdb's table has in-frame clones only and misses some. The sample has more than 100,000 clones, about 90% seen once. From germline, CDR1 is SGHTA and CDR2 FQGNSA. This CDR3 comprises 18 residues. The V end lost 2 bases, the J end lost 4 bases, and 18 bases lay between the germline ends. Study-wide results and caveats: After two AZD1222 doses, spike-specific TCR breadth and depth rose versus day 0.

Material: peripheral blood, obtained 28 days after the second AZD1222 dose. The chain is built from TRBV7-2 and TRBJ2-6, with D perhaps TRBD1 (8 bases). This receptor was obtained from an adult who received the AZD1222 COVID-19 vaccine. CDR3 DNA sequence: TGTGCCAGCAGCTTAAGGACAGGGAGGGCACAAGGGGCCAACGTCCTGACTTTC. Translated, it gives CASSLRTGRAQGANVLTF. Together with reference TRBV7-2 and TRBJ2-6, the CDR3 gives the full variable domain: GAGVSQSPSNKVTEKGKDVELRCDPISGHTALYWYRQSLGQGLEFLIYFQGNSAPDKSGLPSDRFSAERTGGSVSTLTIQRTQQEDSAVYLCASSLRTGRAQGANVLTFGAGSRLTVL.